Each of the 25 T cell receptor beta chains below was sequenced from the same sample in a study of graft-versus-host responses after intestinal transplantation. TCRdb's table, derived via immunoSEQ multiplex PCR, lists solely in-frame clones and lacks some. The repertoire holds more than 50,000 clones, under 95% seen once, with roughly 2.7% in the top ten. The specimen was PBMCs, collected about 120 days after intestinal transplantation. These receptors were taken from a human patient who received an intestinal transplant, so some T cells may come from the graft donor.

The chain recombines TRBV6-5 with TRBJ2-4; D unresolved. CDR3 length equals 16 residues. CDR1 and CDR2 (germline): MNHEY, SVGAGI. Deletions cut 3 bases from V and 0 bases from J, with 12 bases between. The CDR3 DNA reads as TGTGCCAGCAGTTATGGGTCGGATTTAGCCAAAAACATTCAGTACTTC. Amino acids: CASSYGSDLAKNIQYF.

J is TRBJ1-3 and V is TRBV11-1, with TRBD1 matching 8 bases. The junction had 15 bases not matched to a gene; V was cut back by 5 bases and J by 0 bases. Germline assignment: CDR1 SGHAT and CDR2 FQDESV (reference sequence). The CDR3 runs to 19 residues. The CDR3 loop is CASSLHPLDRAFSGNTIYF. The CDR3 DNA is TGTGCCAGCAGCCTTCACCCCTTGGACAGGGCGTTCTCTGGAAACACCATATATTTT.

The CDR3 reads CASSYGPGTGWETQYF. The CDR3 DNA follows: TGTGCCAGCAGCTACGGTCCCGGGACAGGGTGGGAGACCCAGTACTTC. The rearrangement links TRBV13 to TRBJ2-5, with TRBD1 identical over 9 bases. The V gene's germline CDR1 is PRHDT and CDR2 FYEKMQ (reference sequence). The V and J ends lost 4 bases and 5 bases, in that order; junction bases with no gene match: 11. CDR3 length: 16 amino acids.

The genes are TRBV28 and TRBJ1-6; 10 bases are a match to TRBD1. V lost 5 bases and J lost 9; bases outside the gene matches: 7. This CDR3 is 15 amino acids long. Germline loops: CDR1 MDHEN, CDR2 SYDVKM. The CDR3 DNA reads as TGTGCCAGCAGTATAAGAGGACAGGGGGGTTCACCCCTCCACTTT. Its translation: CASSIRGQGGSPLHF.

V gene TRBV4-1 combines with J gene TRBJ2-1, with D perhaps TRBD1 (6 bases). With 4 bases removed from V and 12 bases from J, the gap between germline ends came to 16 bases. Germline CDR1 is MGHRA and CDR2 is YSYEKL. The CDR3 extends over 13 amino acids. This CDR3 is CASSLSGPRGQFF. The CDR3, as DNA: TGCGCCAGCAGCCTTTCGGGACCCAGGGGGCAGTTCTTC.

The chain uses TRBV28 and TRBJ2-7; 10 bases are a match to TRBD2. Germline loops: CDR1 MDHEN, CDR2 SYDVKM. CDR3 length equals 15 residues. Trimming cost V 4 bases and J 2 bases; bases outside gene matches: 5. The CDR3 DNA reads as TGTGCCAGCAGTTCCAGGACTAGCGGAACCTACGAGCAGTACTTC. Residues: CASSSRTSGTYEQYF.

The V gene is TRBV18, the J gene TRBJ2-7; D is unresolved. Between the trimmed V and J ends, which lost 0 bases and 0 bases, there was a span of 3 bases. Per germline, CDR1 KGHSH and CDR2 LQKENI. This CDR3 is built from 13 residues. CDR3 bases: TGTGCCAGCTCACCACCCCACTCCTACGAGCAGTACTTC. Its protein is CASSPPHSYEQYF.

This CDR3 is CASSQAGLASDTQYF. As DNA, the CDR3 is TGTGCCAGCAGCCAAGCGGGACTAGCCTCAGATACGCAGTATTTT. The V call is TRBV9, the J call TRBJ2-3, with TRBD2 identical over 9 bases. Germline loops: CDR1 SGDLS, CDR2 YYNGEE. The J segment lost 4 bases and the V segment lost 4 bases, leaving 7 bases of the junction unmatched. The CDR3 spans 15 residues.

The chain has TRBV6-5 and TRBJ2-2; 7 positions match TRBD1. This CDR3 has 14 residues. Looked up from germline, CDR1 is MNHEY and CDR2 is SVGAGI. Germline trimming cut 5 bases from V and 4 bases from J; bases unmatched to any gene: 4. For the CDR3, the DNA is TGTGCCAGCAGTACGACAGGGATCACCGGGGAGCTGTTTTTT. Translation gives CASSTTGITGELFF.

DNA for the CDR3: TGTGCCACCAGCCGGGACTTCATGGGAGCGCGGGGCTACACCTTC. This codes for CATSRDFMGARGYTF. The V gene is TRBV15, the J gene TRBJ1-2, with a tentative D call TRBD1 (5 bases). The CDR3 has 15 residues. V was pared by 5 bases and J by 8 bases, with 21 bases between. CDR1 and CDR2 from the germline V gene are LNHNV and YYDKDF (reference sequence).

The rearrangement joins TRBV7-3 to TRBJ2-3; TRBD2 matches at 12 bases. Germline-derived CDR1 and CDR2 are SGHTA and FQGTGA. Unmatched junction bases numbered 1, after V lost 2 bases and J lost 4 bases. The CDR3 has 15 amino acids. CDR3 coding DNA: TGTGCCAGCAGCTTACTAGCGGGAGGGCCAGATACGCAGTATTTT. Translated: CASSLLAGGPDTQYF.

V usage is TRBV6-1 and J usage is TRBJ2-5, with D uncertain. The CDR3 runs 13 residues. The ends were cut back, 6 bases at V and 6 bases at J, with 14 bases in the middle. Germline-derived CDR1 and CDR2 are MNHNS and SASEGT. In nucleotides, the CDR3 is TGTGCCAGCAGAAGGAAGGGCTTACAGACCCAGTACTTC. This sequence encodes CASRRKGLQTQYF.

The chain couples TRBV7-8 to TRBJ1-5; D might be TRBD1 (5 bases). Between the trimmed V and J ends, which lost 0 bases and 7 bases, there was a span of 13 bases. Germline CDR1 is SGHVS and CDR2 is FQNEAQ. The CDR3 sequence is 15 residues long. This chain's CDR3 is CASSLARGGLQPQHF. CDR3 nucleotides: TGTGCCAGCAGCTTAGCGCGGGGGGGGTTGCAGCCCCAGCATTTT. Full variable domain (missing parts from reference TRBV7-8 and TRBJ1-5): GAGVSQSPRYKVAKRGQDVALRCDPISGHVSLFWYQQALGQGPEFLTYFQNEAQLDKSGLPSDRFFAERPEGSVSTLKIQRTQQEDSAVYLCASSLARGGLQPQHFGDGTRLSIL.

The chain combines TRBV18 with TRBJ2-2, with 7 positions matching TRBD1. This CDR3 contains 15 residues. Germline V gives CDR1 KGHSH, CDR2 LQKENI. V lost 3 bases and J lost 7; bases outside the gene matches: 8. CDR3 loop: CASSPTGQVVGELFF. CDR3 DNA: TGTGCCAGCTCACCGACTGGACAGGTCGTCGGGGAGCTGTTTTTT.

The CDR3, as DNA: TGTGCCAGCAGTGACCTTGACAGATATGGCTACACCTTC. Protein sequence: CASSDLDRYGYTF. The chain links TRBV2 to TRBJ1-2; D perhaps matches TRBD1 (5 bases). The CDR3 spans 13 residues. Germline V gives CDR1 SNHLY, CDR2 FYNNEI. Trimming pared 3 bases from V and 5 bases from J, leaving 10 bases between.

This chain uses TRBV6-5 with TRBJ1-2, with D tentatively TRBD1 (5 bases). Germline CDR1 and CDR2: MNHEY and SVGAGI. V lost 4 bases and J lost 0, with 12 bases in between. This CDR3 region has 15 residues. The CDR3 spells CASSSGLQANYGYTF. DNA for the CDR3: TGTGCCAGCAGTTCGGGACTCCAAGCTAACTATGGCTACACCTTC.

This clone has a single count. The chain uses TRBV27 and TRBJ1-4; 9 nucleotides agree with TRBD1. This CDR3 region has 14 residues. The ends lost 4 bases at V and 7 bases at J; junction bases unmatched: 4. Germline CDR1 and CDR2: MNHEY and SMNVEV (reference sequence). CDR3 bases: TGTGCCAGCAGTTGGGGACAGGGTACTGAAAAACTGTTTTTT. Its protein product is CASSWGQGTEKLFF.

The CDR3 bases are TGTGCCAGCTCACGGGGACGAAATCAGCCCCAGCATTTT. Translated: CASSRGRNQPQHF. The genes are TRBV18 and TRBJ1-5; TRBD1 is a possible D gene (5 bases). Germline V lookup: CDR1 KGHSH, CDR2 LQKENI. The CDR3 has 13 amino acids. V gave up 4 bases and J gave up 4 bases, with 8 bases separating them.

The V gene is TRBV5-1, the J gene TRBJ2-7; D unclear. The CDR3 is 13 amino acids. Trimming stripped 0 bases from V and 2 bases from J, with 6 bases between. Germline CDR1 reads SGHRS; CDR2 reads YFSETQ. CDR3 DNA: TGCGCCAGCAGCTTGGGACCGGCCTACGAGCAGTACTTC. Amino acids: CASSLGPAYEQYF.

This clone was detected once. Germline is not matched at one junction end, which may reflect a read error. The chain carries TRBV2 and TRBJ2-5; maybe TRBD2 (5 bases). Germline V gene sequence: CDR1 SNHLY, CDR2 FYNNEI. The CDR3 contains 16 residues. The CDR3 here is CASSVPPTGNQETQYF. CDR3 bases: TGTGCCAGCAGTGTTCCACCGACGGGGAACCAGGAGACCCAGTACTTC. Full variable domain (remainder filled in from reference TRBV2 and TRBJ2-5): EPEVTQTPSHQVTQMGQEVILRCVPISNHLYFYWYRQILGQKVEFLVSFYNNEISEKSEIFDDQFSVERPDGSNFTLKIRSTKLEDSAMYFCASSVPPTGNQETQYFGPGTRLLVL.

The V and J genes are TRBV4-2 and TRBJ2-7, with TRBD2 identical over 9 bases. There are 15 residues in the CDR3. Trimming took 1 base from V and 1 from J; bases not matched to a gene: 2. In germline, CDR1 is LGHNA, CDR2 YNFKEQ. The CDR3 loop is CASSQGLAVSYEQYF. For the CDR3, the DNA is TGTGCCAGCAGCCAAGGACTAGCGGTTTCCTACGAGCAGTACTTC.

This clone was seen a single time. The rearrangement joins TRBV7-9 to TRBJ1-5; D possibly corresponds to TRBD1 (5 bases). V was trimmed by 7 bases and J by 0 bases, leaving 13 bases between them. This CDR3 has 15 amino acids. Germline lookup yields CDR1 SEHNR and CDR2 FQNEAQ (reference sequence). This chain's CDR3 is CASTHGGDSNQPQHF. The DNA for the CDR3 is TGTGCCAGCACTCACGGGGGGGATAGCAATCAGCCCCAGCATTTT.

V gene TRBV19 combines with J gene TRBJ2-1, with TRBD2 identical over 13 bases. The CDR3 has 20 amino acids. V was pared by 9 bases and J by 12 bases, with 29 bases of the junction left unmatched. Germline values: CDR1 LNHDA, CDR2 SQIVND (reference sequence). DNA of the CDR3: TGTGCCAGCCCTAATACCCAAACCGGGACTAGCGGGAATTCTAACTTAAGGCAGTTCTTC. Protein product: CASPNTQTGTSGNSNLRQFF.

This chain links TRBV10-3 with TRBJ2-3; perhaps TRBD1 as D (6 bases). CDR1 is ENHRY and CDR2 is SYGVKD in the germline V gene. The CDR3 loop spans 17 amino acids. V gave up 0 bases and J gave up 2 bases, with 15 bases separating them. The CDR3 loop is CAISESQDSWDTDTQYF. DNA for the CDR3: TGTGCCATCAGTGAGTCCCAGGACAGCTGGGACACAGATACGCAGTATTTT.

CDR3 loop: CASSAREGAGTEAFF. The DNA of the CDR3 is TGCGCCAGCAGCGCAAGGGAGGGGGCAGGAACTGAAGCTTTCTTT. J is TRBJ1-1 and V is TRBV5-1, with TRBD1 identical over 7 bases. V trimming: 4 bases; J trimming: 5 bases; junction bases outside the gene matches: 11. CDR3 length: 15 residues. Germline CDR1 SGHRS, CDR2 YFSETQ.